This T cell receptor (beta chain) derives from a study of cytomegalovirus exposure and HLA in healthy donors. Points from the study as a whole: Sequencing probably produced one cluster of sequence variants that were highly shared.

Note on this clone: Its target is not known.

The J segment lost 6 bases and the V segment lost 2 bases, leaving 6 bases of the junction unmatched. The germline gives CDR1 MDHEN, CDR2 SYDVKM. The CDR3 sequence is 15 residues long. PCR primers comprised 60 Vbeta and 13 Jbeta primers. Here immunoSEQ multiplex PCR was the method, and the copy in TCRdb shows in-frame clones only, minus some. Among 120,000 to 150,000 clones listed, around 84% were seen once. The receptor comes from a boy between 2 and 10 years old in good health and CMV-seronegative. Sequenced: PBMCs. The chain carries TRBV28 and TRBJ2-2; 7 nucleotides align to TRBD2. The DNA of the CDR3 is TGTGCCAGCAGTTTAGTTGGGAGGGCCGCCGGGGAGCTGTTTTTT. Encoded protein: CASSLVGRAAGELFF.